This TCR beta chain was identified during a study of B cell selection in AIRE deficiency. Sorted regulatory T cells were CD4-positive, CD25-high and CD127-low or negative. Note on this clone: Antigen: not known.

Methods used by the authors: About 5.65x10^4 patient and just over 95,000 healthy donor TCRbeta sequences came from Tregs. Repertoires were generated with immunoSEQ multiplex PCR, while TCRdb's copy carries only in-frame clones and drops some. V and J calls and clone size are given by that table; D and trimming were obtained from the DNA. Here the sample spans some 25,000 clones, approximately 90% being singletons. Study results and limitations: Shared Treg sequences were biased toward short CDR3s with few non-templated nucleotide insertions. Approximately 29% of healthy-shared Treg sequences were found among patient Tconv cells. With only TCRbeta sequenced, under 45% of shared healthy Treg sequences overlapped Tconv.

This sequence originates from a human donor in good health. The sequencing input was CD4+CD25+ Tregs sorted from PBMCs.

In DNA, the CDR3 is TGTGCCAGCAGCTACGCTCGGGAAGAGACCCAGTACTTC. It is translated as CASSYAREETQYF. The rearrangement uses TRBV11-2 and TRBJ2-5; no clear D. Germline loops: CDR1 SGHAT, CDR2 FQNNGV. V lost 4 bases and J 3 bases, leaving 9 bases between the germline ends. This CDR3 spans 13 amino acids.